This entry lists 22 T cell receptor beta chains sequenced from one sample in a study of CD8+ T cells in alopecia areata. Extracted from the samples, RNA was reverse transcribed into cDNA to serve as the sequencing template. TCRdb's table, derived via immunoSEQ multiplex PCR, lists solely in-frame clones and lacks some. In the table there are 130,000 to 150,000 clones, roughly four fifths of which are singletons. Indicated treatment: oral pan-JAK inhibitor, 5-10 mg twice daily. The specimen was CD8+ T cells sorted from blood, collected at week 4, from a patient treated with tofacitinib. Every receptor here comes from a human donor with alopecia areata.

In nucleotides, the CDR3 is TGTGCCAGCAGCACTACGGGACACGGCACCGGGGAGCTGTTTTTT. Residues: CASSTTGHGTGELFF. The genes are TRBV5-5 and TRBJ2-2, with a tentative D call TRBD1 (6 bases). CDR1 and CDR2 from the germline V gene are SGHKS and YYEKEE (reference sequence). The CDR3 has 15 amino acids. Trimming shortened V by 4 bases and J by 4 bases, and 14 bases separated the two germline ends. The entire variable domain, with the rest obtained from reference TRBV5-5 and TRBJ2-2, is as follows: DAGVTQSPTHLIKTRGQQVTLRCSPISGHKSVSWYQQVLGQGPQFIFQYYEKEERGRGNFPDRFSARQFPNYSSELNVNALLLGDSALYLCASSTTGHGTGELFFGEGSRLTVL.

This clone was counted only a few times. The rearrangement links TRBV11-2 to TRBJ2-7; 9 positions match TRBD1. J lost 5 bases, V lost 3 bases, and 5 bases had no gene match. The germline V gene has CDR1 SGHAT and CDR2 FQNNGV. This CDR3 is 14 amino acids long. The CDR3 sequence: CASSFGTGSHEQYF. The CDR3 DNA reads TGTGCCAGCAGCTTCGGGACAGGGTCCCACGAGCAGTACTTC.

The chain recombines TRBV7-2 with TRBJ2-1; D unclear. The CDR3 consists of 14 residues. The germline gives CDR1 SGHTA, CDR2 FQGNSA. V lost 7 bases and J lost 7, with 17 bases in between. The CDR3 loop reads CASTSRLLWNEQFF. The CDR3, as DNA: TGTGCCAGCACCTCAAGACTGCTATGGAATGAGCAGTTCTTC.

The chain carries TRBV5-1 and TRBJ1-1, with TRBD1 matching over 8 bases. The CDR3 has 17 amino acids. CDR1 is SGHRS, CDR2 YFSETQ, per germline. V gave up 0 bases and J gave up 3 bases; unmatched junction bases: 10. Here the CDR3 DNA reads TGCGCCAGCAGCTTGGCCCTCTACAGGGGGAAGGACACTGAAGCTTTCTTT. Its protein is CASSLALYRGKDTEAFF.

In regard to this clone: The sample carries other DNA sequences with the same CDR3. The chain couples TRBV7-6 to TRBJ2-7; TRBD1 agrees at 9 bases. With 4 bases clipped from V and 4 bases from J, the junction kept 5 bases outside the gene matches. Per germline, CDR1 SGHVS and CDR2 FNYEAQ. The CDR3 is 14 amino acids. The CDR3 DNA reads TGTGCCAGCAGCTCGCTCGGACAGGGGTACGAGCAGTACTTC. This sequence encodes CASSSLGQGYEQYF. The variable domain in full, with the rest retrieved from reference TRBV7-6 and TRBJ2-7, is GAGVSQSPRYKVTKRGQDVALRCDPISGHVSLYWYRQALGQGPEFLTYFNYEAQQDKSGLPNDRFSAERPEGSISTLTIQRTEQRDSAMYRCASSSLGQGYEQYFGPGTRLTVT.

The chain combines TRBV13 with TRBJ1-1, with D hard to call. V lost 5 bases and J lost 0, with 10 bases in between. The CDR3 covers 14 residues. The germline V gene has CDR1 PRHDT and CDR2 FYEKMQ (reference sequence). CDR3 loop: CASSVDRVNTEAFF. The CDR3 region has the DNA TGTGCCAGCAGCGTGGACCGCGTGAACACTGAAGCTTTCTTT.

The CDR3 nucleotides read TGCAGCGTTGTGGGCAGGGGGCAGGGGACAGATACGCAGTATTTT. Encoded protein: CSVVGRGQGTDTQYF. This chain joins TRBV29-1 and TRBJ2-3; 8 positions match TRBD1. Losses at the gene ends were 4 bases for V and 3 bases for J; bases not matched to a gene: 9. This CDR3 comprises 15 residues. Per the germline V gene, CDR1 is SQVTM and CDR2 is ANQGSEA.

The chain couples TRBV4-2 to TRBJ2-2; no firm D call. This CDR3 is built from 13 residues. V lost 6 bases and J lost 4, with 9 bases in between. The germline gives CDR1 LGHNA, CDR2 YNFKEQ. CDR3 sequence: CASRTTRTGELFF. CDR3 DNA: TGTGCCAGCAGGACGACCCGCACCGGGGAGCTGTTTTTT.

The gene calls are TRBV6-6 and TRBJ2-7; possible D gene TRBD2, 5 bases. The ends were cut back, 0 bases at V and 0 bases at J, with 12 bases in the middle. The germline V gene encodes CDR1 MNHNY and CDR2 SVGAGI (reference sequence). This CDR3 has 16 amino acids. The CDR3 sequence is CASSYSVEGTSYEQYF. CDR3 bases: TGTGCCAGCAGTTACTCGGTTGAGGGAACCTCCTACGAGCAGTACTTC.

Notes on this clone: Other nucleotide sequences in the sample specify the same CDR3. V usage is TRBV29-1 and J usage is TRBJ1-1; D is unresolved. Germline V gene lookup returns CDR1 SQVTM and CDR2 ANQGSEA. V was cut by 3 bases and J by 1 base, with 0 bases left in between. The CDR3 is 10 residues long. Written as DNA, the CDR3 is TGCAGCGTTGAGAACACTGAAGCTTTCTTT. Amino acid sequence: CSVENTEAFF.

The V gene is TRBV4-1, the J gene TRBJ2-3, with TRBD1 identical over 8 bases. V was clipped by 4 bases and J by 4 bases; unmatched bases: 7. Germline V CDR1 and CDR2: MGHRA, YSYEKL. The CDR3 is 15 residues long. CDR3 loop: CASSPGTGGADTQYF. CDR3 DNA: TGCGCCAGCAGCCCAGGGACAGGCGGGGCAGATACGCAGTATTTT.

This clone was observed many times. The V call is TRBV14, the J call TRBJ2-4; D is possibly TRBD1 (6 bases). This CDR3 spans 16 amino acids. Trimming took off 0 bases at V and 1 base at J, with 10 bases between the two ends. Germline CDR1 reads SGHDN; CDR2 reads FVKESK. The CDR3 nucleotides read TGTGCCAGCAGCCAAGATTTGGGGGCCGCCAAAAACATTCAGTACTTC. The encoded protein is CASSQDLGAAKNIQYF.

The rearrangement links TRBV6-5 to TRBJ2-3; possible D gene TRBD1, 5 bases. Deletions cut 4 bases from V and 4 bases from J, with 9 bases between. Germline CDR1 is MNHEY and CDR2 is SVGAGI. The CDR3 is 13 residues long. The CDR3 reads CASSLLGADTQYF. The CDR3 DNA sequence: TGTGCCAGCAGTTTGCTAGGGGCAGATACGCAGTATTTT.

J is TRBJ2-3 and V is TRBV7-9; 11 nucleotides agree with TRBD2. The trim removed 2 bases at V and 5 bases at J, leaving 6 bases unmatched. This CDR3 is 16 amino acids long. Germline V gene sequence: CDR1 SEHNR, CDR2 FQNEAQ (reference sequence). The CDR3 DNA follows: TGTGCCAGCAGCTTACTAGCGGGGGGCCTGGGAGATACGCAGTATTTT. Translating gives CASSLLAGGLGDTQYF. Drawing the rest from reference TRBV7-9 and TRBJ2-3, the complete variable domain is DTGVSQNPRHKITKRGQNVTFRCDPISEHNRLYWYRQTLGQGPEFLTYFQNEAQLEKSRLLSDRFSAERPKGSFSTLEIQRTEQGDSAMYLCASSLLAGGLGDTQYFGPGTRLTVL.

This chain uses TRBV7-8 with TRBJ2-7; D may be TRBD1 (5 bases). Trimming pared 4 bases from V and 0 bases from J, leaving 13 bases between. The V gene's germline CDR1 is SGHVS and CDR2 FQNEAQ. The CDR3 has 15 amino acids. CDR3 amino acids: CASSSNRLISYEQYF. CDR3 DNA: TGTGCCAGCAGCTCAAACAGGTTGATCTCCTACGAGCAGTACTTC.

About this clone: Because it lacks the conserved phenylalanine or tryptophan at the end, this CDR3 is likely a read error. V and J are TRBV30 and TRBJ2-7; D is possibly TRBD1 (5 bases). Germline V gene sequence: CDR1 GTSNPN, CDR2 SVGIG (reference sequence). The CDR3 covers 13 residues. Trimming removed 5 bases from V and 2 bases from J, with 13 bases in between. The CDR3 loop is CAWEDTQTYEQYS. The CDR3 DNA reads as TGTGCCTGGGAGGACACCCAAACCTACGAGCAGTACTCC.

The chain combines TRBV11-2 with TRBJ2-1, with TRBD2 as a possible D gene (6 bases). Trimming shortened V by 1 base and J by 0 bases, and 7 bases separated the two germline ends. The CDR3 length is 15 residues. Germline assignment: CDR1 SGHAT and CDR2 FQNNGV. The CDR3 is CASSLGGISYNEQFF. The CDR3 nucleotides read TGTGCCAGCAGCTTAGGCGGGATCTCCTACAATGAGCAGTTCTTC.

This chain links TRBV15 with TRBJ1-5; 10 nucleotides line up with TRBD1. Trimming at V came to 8 bases and at J to 4 bases, leaving 5 bases not matched to a gene. Germline CDR1 and CDR2: LNHNV and YYDKDF (reference sequence). The CDR3 totals 14 residues. The CDR3 sequence: CATGQGEGNQPQHF. CDR3 coding DNA: TGTGCCACCGGACAGGGGGAAGGGAATCAGCCCCAGCATTTT.

The CDR3 region is CASSSTSGGYNEQFF. The CDR3 region has the DNA TGTGCCAGCAGTTCGACTAGCGGGGGATACAATGAGCAGTTCTTC. The rearrangement links TRBV27 to TRBJ2-1; TRBD2 matches 12 bases. Per the germline V gene, CDR1 is MNHEY and CDR2 is SMNVEV (reference sequence). Trimming took 4 bases from V and 4 from J; bases not matched to a gene: 2. There are 15 residues in the CDR3.

The chain couples TRBV7-9 to TRBJ2-7; a weak D match, TRBD1 (6 bases). The CDR3 sequence is 14 residues long. V was shortened by 5 bases and J by 0 bases, with 11 bases between the two germline ends. Looked up from germline, CDR1 is SEHNR and CDR2 is FQNEAQ (reference sequence). The CDR3 reads CASSQEGGSYEQYF. The CDR3 nucleotides are TGTGCCAGCAGCCAAGAAGGGGGCTCCTACGAGCAGTACTTC.

V and J are TRBV7-9 and TRBJ2-1; TRBD2 might be the D (5 bases). The germline CDR1 and CDR2 sequences are SEHNR and FQNEAQ (reference sequence). V was shortened by 5 bases and J by 8 bases, with 25 bases between the two germline ends. The CDR3 extends over 17 amino acids. The CDR3 loop is CASSHRKYPPPGDEQFF. The CDR3 DNA reads as TGTGCCAGCAGCCACCGGAAGTACCCCCCGCCCGGGGATGAGCAGTTCTTC.

The chain uses TRBV9 and TRBJ2-7; D gene uncertain. The germline V gene has CDR1 SGDLS and CDR2 YYNGEE. There are 13 residues in the CDR3. Trimming removed 2 bases at V and 2 bases at J, with 8 bases between. DNA of the CDR3: TGTGCCAGCAGCGTCGGCGGCACCTACGAGCAGTACTTC. Amino acid sequence: CASSVGGTYEQYF.